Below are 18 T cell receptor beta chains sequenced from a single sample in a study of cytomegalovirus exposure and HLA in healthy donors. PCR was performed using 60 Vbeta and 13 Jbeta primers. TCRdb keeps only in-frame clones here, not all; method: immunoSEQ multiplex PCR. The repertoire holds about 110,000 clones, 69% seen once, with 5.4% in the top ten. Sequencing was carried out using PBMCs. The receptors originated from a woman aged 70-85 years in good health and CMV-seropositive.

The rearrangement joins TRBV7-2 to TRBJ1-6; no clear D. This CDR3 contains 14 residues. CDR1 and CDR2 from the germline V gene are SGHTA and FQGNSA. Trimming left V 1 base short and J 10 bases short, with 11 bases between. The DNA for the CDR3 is TGTGCCAGCAGCTTAGTCTTGGCAGGATCACCCCTCCACTTT. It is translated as CASSLVLAGSPLHF. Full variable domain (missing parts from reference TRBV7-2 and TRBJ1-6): GAGVSQSPSNKVTEKGKDVELRCDPISGHTALYWYRQSLGQGLEFLIYFQGNSAPDKSGLPSDRFSAERTGGSVSTLTIQRTQQEDSAVYLCASSLVLAGSPLHFGNGTRLTVT.

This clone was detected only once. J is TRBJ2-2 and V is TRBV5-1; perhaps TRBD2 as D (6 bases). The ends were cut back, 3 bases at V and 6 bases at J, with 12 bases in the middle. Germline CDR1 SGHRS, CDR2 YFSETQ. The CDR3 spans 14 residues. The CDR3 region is CASSSGLGAGELFF. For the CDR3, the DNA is TGCGCCAGCAGCTCGGGACTTGGTGCCGGGGAGCTGTTTTTT.

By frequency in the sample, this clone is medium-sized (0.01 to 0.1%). The CDR3: CASRPNRGPAPQHF. CDR3 nucleotide sequence: TGTGCCAGCAGGCCGAACAGGGGGCCGGCGCCCCAGCATTTT. The chain carries TRBV6-6 and TRBJ1-5, with 9 bases lining up with TRBD1. The CDR3 is made up of 14 amino acids. Germline V gene lookup returns CDR1 MNHNY and CDR2 SVGAGI (reference sequence). V was clipped by 6 bases and J by 9 bases; unmatched bases: 9.

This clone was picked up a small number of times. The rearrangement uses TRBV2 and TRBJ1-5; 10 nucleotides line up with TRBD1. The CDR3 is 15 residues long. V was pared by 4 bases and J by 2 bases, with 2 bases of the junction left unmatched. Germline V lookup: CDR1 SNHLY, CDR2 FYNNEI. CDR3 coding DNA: TGTGCCAGCAGTGGACAGGGGGCAGGCAATCAGCCCCAGCATTTT. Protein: CASSGQGAGNQPQHF.

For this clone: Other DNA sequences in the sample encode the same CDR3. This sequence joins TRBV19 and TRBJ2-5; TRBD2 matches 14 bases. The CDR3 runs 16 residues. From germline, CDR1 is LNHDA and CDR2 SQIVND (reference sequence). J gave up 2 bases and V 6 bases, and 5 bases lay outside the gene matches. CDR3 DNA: TGTGCCAGTAGGGGGACTAGCGGGGGCAGACAAGAGACCCAGTACTTC. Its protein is CASRGTSGGRQETQYF.

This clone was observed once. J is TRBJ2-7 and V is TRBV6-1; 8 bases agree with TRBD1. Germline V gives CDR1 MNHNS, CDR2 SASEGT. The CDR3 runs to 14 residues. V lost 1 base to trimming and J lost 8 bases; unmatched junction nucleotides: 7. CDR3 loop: CASSEGTGLNKQYF. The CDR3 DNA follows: TGTGCCAGCAGTGAAGGGACAGGGTTGAACAAGCAGTACTTC.

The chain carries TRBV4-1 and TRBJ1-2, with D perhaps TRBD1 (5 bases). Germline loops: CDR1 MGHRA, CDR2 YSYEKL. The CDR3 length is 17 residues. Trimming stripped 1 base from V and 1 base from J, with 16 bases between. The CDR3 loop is CASSQVPGRALNYGYTF. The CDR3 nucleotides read TGCGCCAGCAGCCAAGTCCCCGGCAGGGCGCTTAACTATGGCTACACCTTC.

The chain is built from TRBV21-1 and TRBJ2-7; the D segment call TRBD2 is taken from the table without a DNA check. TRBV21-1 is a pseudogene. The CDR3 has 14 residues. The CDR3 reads CASSMSGLPYEQYF. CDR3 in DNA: TGTGCCAGCAGCATGTCTGGACTCCCCTACGAGCAGTACTTC.

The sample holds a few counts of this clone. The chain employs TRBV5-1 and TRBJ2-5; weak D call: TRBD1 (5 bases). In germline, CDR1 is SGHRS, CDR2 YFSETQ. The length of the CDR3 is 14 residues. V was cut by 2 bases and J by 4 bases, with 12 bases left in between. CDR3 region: CASSFLGAGETQYF. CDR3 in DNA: TGCGCCAGCAGCTTTCTTGGGGCCGGAGAGACCCAGTACTTC.

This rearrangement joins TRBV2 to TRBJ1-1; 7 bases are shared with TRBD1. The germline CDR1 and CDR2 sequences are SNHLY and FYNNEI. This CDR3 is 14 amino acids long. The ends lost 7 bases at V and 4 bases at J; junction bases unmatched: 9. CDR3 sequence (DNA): TGTGCCAGCACCAGGGACAGCGGGGGCACTGAAGCTTTCTTT. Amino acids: CASTRDSGGTEAFF.

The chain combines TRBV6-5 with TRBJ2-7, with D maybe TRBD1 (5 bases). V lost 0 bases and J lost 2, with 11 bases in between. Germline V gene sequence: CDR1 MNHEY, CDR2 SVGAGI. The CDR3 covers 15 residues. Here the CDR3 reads CASSYSTQAPYEQYF. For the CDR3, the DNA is TGTGCCAGCAGTTACTCGACACAGGCCCCCTACGAGCAGTACTTC.

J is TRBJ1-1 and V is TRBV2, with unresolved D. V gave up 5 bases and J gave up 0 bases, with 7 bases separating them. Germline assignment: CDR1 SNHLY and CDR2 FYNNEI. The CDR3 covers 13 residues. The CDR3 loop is CASSLLMNTEAFF. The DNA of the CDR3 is TGTGCCAGCAGTCTACTTATGAACACTGAAGCTTTCTTT.

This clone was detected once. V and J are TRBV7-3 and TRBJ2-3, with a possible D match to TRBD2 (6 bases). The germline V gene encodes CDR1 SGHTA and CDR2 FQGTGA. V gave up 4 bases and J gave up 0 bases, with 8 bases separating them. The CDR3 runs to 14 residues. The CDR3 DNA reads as TGTGCCAGCAGCTCCGGGACTAGCACAGATACGCAGTATTTT. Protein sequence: CASSSGTSTDTQYF. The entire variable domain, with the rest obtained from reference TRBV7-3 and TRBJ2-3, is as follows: GAGVSQTPSNKVTEKGKYVELRCDPISGHTALYWYRQSLGQGPEFLIYFQGTGAADDSGLPNDRFFAVRPEGSVSTLKIQRTERGDSAVYLCASSSGTSTDTQYFGPGTRLTVL.

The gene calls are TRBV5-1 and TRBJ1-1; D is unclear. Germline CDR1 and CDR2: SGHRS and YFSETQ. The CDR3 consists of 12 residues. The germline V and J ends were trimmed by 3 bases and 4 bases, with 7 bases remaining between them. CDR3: CASSSGLTEAFF. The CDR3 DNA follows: TGCGCCAGCAGCTCCGGACTCACTGAAGCTTTCTTT. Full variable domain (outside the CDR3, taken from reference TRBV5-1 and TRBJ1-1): KAGVTQTPRYLIKTRGQQVTLSCSPISGHRSVSWYQQTPGQGLQFLFEYFSETQRNKGNFPGRFSGRQFSNSRSEMNVSTLELGDSALYLCASSSGLTEAFFGQGTRLTVV.

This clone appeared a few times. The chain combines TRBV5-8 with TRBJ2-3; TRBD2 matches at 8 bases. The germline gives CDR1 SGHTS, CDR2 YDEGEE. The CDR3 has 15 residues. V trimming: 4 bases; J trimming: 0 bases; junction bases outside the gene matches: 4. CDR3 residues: CASSKGLGSTDTQYF. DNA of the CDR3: TGTGCCAGCAGCAAGGGACTAGGGAGCACAGATACGCAGTATTTT.

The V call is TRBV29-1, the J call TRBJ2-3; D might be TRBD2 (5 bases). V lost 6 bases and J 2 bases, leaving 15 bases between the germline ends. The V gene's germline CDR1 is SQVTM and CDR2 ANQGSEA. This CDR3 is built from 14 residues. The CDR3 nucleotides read TGCAGCGTCATCGGGCCTGGACTCACAGATACGCAGTATTTT. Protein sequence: CSVIGPGLTDTQYF.

CDR3 sequence: CASRSTGTGHSPLHF. In nucleotides, the CDR3 is TGTGCCAGCAGGTCGACCGGGACTGGGCATTCACCCCTCCACTTT. The chain employs TRBV6-1 and TRBJ1-6, with D maybe TRBD1 (5 bases). Per germline, CDR1 MNHNS and CDR2 SASEGT. This CDR3 is built from 15 residues. V was pared by 6 bases and J by 8 bases, with 17 bases between.

The CDR3 DNA reads TGTGCCAGCAGTTACGATTTAGGGGTGGCCACTGAAGCTTTCTTT. It translates to CASSYDLGVATEAFF. V and J are TRBV6-6 and TRBJ1-1; tentatively, D is TRBD1 (5 bases). The germline CDR1 and CDR2 sequences are MNHNY and SVGAGI (reference sequence). The V and J ends lost 2 bases and 4 bases respectively, with 14 bases between them. The CDR3 covers 15 residues.